This is a list of T cell receptor beta chains from one sample in a study of PD-1 blockade in mismatch repair-deficient tumors. Here immunoSEQ multiplex PCR was the method, and the copy in TCRdb shows in-frame clones only, minus some. The sample records about 38,000 clones, more than 75% being singletons. Source: peripheral blood, taken 4 weeks after starting pembrolizumab. These receptors came from an adult with mismatch repair-deficient cancer. The CDR3 runs from the conserved cysteine through the conserved F or W. Fields, in order: J gene, clone size, D gene, V gene, CDR3 protein, CDR3 DNA. A D gene is named only where the DNA matches it firmly. The size of a clone is reported for some rows only, either as once, few or many, or as a class for expanded clones.

J gene: TRBJ2-1
clone size: NA
D gene: NA
V gene: TRBV13
CDR3 protein: CASSSTREQFF
CDR3 DNA: TGTGCCAGCAGCTCCACGCGTGAACAGTTCTTC

J gene: TRBJ2-7
clone size: NA
D gene: NA
V gene: TRBV19
CDR3 protein: CASSPQGPYEQYF
CDR3 DNA: TGTGCCTCTTCCCCGCAGGGGCCCTACGAGCAGTACTTC

J gene: TRBJ2-4
clone size: NA
D gene: NA
V gene: TRBV27
CDR3 protein: CASSYPGRVAKNIQYF
CDR3 DNA: TGTGCCAGCAGTTACCCAGGGCGCGTAGCCAAAAACATTCAGTACTTC

J gene: TRBJ2-1
clone size: NA
D gene: TRBD1
V gene: TRBV10-1
CDR3 protein: CASSESGTDGNEQFF
CDR3 DNA: TGCGCCAGCAGTGAGTCCGGGACAGATGGCAATGAGCAGTTCTTC

J gene: TRBJ2-3
clone size: NA
D gene: NA
V gene: TRBV30
CDR3 protein: CAWSVPVVSTDTQYF
CDR3 DNA: TGTGCCTGGAGTGTACCCGTAGTGAGCACAGATACGCAGTATTTT

J gene: TRBJ2-6
clone size: NA
D gene: TRBD2
V gene: TRBV6-4
CDR3 protein: CASSDGTSGSGANVLTF
CDR3 DNA: TGTGCCAGCAGTGACGGGACTAGCGGCTCTGGGGCCAACGTCCTGACTTTC

J gene: TRBJ2-3
clone size: NA
D gene: TRBD2
V gene: TRBV2
CDR3 protein: CASTFSGRGGDTQYF
CDR3 DNA: TGTGCCAGCACTTTTAGCGGGAGGGGGGGAGATACGCAGTATTTT

J gene: TRBJ2-5
clone size: NA
D gene: NA
V gene: TRBV7-9
CDR3 protein: CASSFPKLQETQYF
CDR3 DNA: TGTGCCAGCAGCTTTCCAAAGCTCCAAGAGACCCAGTACTTC

J gene: TRBJ1-1
clone size: NA
D gene: NA
V gene: TRBV28
CDR3 protein: CASSFGGWTEAFF
CDR3 DNA: TGTGCCAGCAGTTTCGGCGGGTGGACTGAAGCTTTCTTT

J gene: TRBJ1-2
clone size: NA
D gene: NA
V gene: TRBV25-1
CDR3 protein: CASDSGFGYGYTF
CDR3 DNA: TGTGCCAGCGATTCAGGGTTCGGCTATGGCTACACCTTC

J gene: TRBJ1-2
clone size: NA
D gene: NA
V gene: TRBV2
CDR3 protein: CASRPDSSYGYTF
CDR3 DNA: TGTGCCAGCAGGCCCGACAGTTCCTATGGCTACACCTTC

J gene: TRBJ2-1
clone size: NA
D gene: NA
V gene: TRBV6-1
CDR3 protein: CASSEFGHPSYNEQFF
CDR3 DNA: TGTGCCAGCAGTGAATTTGGCCATCCATCCTACAATGAGCAGTTCTTC

J gene: TRBJ2-7
clone size: NA
D gene: TRBD1
V gene: TRBV5-1
CDR3 protein: CASSVGQATEQYF
CDR3 DNA: TGCGCCAGCAGCGTGGGACAGGCAACCGAGCAGTACTTC

J gene: TRBJ1-2
clone size: NA
D gene: NA
V gene: TRBV21-1
CDR3 protein: CASTAQGRGRVEYGYTF
CDR3 DNA: TGTGCCAGCACCGCTCAGGGCAGGGGGCGAGTGGAGTATGGCTACACCTTC

J gene: TRBJ1-1
clone size: NA
D gene: TRBD1
V gene: TRBV25-1
CDR3 protein: CASSATGSTEAFF
CDR3 DNA: TGTGCCAGCAGTGCGACAGGGAGCACTGAAGCTTTCTTT

J gene: TRBJ2-7
clone size: NA
D gene: TRBD2
V gene: TRBV28
CDR3 protein: CATSGRRYEQYF
CDR3 DNA: TGTGCCACGAGCGGGAGAAGATACGAGCAGTACTTC

J gene: TRBJ1-5
clone size: NA
D gene: TRBD1
V gene: TRBV28
CDR3 protein: CASSFRRTGPNQPQHF
CDR3 DNA: TGTGCCAGCAGTTTCAGACGGACAGGCCCCAATCAGCCCCAGCATTTT

J gene: TRBJ2-2
clone size: NA
D gene: TRBD1
V gene: TRBV5-1
CDR3 protein: CASRSGTGRFAGELFF
CDR3 DNA: TGCGCCAGCAGGTCCGGGACAGGGCGTTTCGCCGGGGAGCTGTTTTTT

J gene: TRBJ2-7
clone size: few
D gene: NA
V gene: TRBV10-2
CDR3 protein: CASSEDGSVYEQYF
CDR3 DNA: TGTGCCAGCAGTGAAGACGGATCCGTTTACGAGCAGTACTTC

J gene: TRBJ1-2
clone size: NA
D gene: NA
V gene: TRBV19
CDR3 protein: CASSGLSVANYGYTF
CDR3 DNA: TGTGCCAGTAGTGGCCTAAGTGTGGCCAACTATGGCTACACCTTC

J gene: TRBJ2-3
clone size: NA
D gene: TRBD2
V gene: TRBV10-3
CDR3 protein: CAISILLAGVETQYF
CDR3 DNA: TGTGCCATCAGTATACTACTAGCGGGAGTTGAAACGCAGTATTTT

J gene: TRBJ2-1
clone size: NA
D gene: TRBD2
V gene: TRBV2
CDR3 protein: CASTASGIYNEQFF
CDR3 DNA: TGTGCCAGCACGGCTAGCGGGATATACAATGAGCAGTTCTTC

J gene: TRBJ2-1
clone size: NA
D gene: NA
V gene: TRBV7-9
CDR3 protein: CASSLPSGKEYNEQFF
CDR3 DNA: TGTGCCAGCAGCTTACCTTCTGGGAAGGAATACAATGAGCAGTTCTTC

J gene: TRBJ2-1
clone size: NA
D gene: NA
V gene: TRBV15
CDR3 protein: CATSREGNEQFF
CDR3 DNA: TGTGCCACCAGCAGAGAGGGAAATGAGCAGTTCTTC

J gene: TRBJ2-7
clone size: NA
D gene: NA
V gene: TRBV6-1
CDR3 protein: CASSASPGRSSYEQYF
CDR3 DNA: TGTGCCAGCAGTGCTAGTCCGGGGCGTAGCTCCTACGAGCAGTACTTC

J gene: TRBJ1-2
clone size: NA
D gene: NA
V gene: TRBV7-2
CDR3 protein: CASSLAPLGYTF
CDR3 DNA: TGTGCCAGCAGCTTAGCTCCGTTAGGCTACACCTTC

J gene: TRBJ2-7
clone size: once
D gene: TRBD2
V gene: TRBV30
CDR3 protein: CAWDTSGYEQYF
CDR3 DNA: TGTGCCTGGGATACTAGCGGCTACGAGCAGTACTTC

J gene: TRBJ2-6
clone size: few
D gene: NA
V gene: TRBV2
CDR3 protein: CASEPLQGNGANVLTF
CDR3 DNA: TGTGCCAGCGAACCTTTGCAGGGAAATGGGGCCAACGTCCTGACTTTC

J gene: TRBJ2-3
clone size: few
D gene: TRBD2
V gene: TRBV6-1
CDR3 protein: CASSELAGGPDTQYF
CDR3 DNA: TGTGCCAGCAGTGAACTAGCGGGAGGGCCAGATACGCAGTATTTT

J gene: TRBJ2-7
clone size: NA
D gene: TRBD2
V gene: TRBV29-1
CDR3 protein: CSASGTSDYEQYF
CDR3 DNA: TGCAGCGCCTCCGGGACTAGTGACTACGAGCAGTACTTC

J gene: TRBJ2-7
clone size: NA
D gene: NA
V gene: TRBV7-2
CDR3 protein: CASSLETVGTYEQYF
CDR3 DNA: TGTGCCAGCAGCTTAGAGACAGTTGGGACCTACGAGCAGTACTTC

J gene: TRBJ2-3
clone size: NA
D gene: NA
V gene: TRBV4-3
CDR3 protein: CASSQDRFRGASTDTQYF
CDR3 DNA: TGCGCCAGCAGCCAAGATAGGTTTAGGGGCGCTTCCACAGATACGCAGTATTTT

J gene: TRBJ2-7
clone size: once
D gene: TRBD2
V gene: TRBV11-2
CDR3 protein: CASSLVAGQTYEQYF
CDR3 DNA: TGTGCCAGCAGCTTAGTAGCGGGTCAGACCTACGAGCAGTACTTC

J gene: TRBJ1-1
clone size: NA
D gene: NA
V gene: TRBV6-1
CDR3 protein: CASREAGNTEAFF
CDR3 DNA: TGTGCCAGCAGGGAAGCGGGGAACACTGAAGCTTTCTTT

J gene: TRBJ2-7
clone size: NA
D gene: TRBD1
V gene: TRBV7-9
CDR3 protein: CASSPRIRTGAYEQYF
CDR3 DNA: TGTGCCAGCAGCCCTAGGATTAGAACAGGGGCATACGAGCAGTACTTC

J gene: TRBJ2-7
clone size: NA
D gene: TRBD1
V gene: TRBV27
CDR3 protein: CASSPTGSSYEQYF
CDR3 DNA: TGTGCCAGCAGCCCGACAGGGTCTTCCTACGAGCAGTACTTC

J gene: TRBJ2-6
clone size: NA
D gene: NA
V gene: TRBV11-2
CDR3 protein: CASSLGPMDSGANVLTF
CDR3 DNA: TGTGCCAGCAGCTTAGGACCCATGGACTCTGGGGCCAACGTCCTGACTTTC

J gene: TRBJ2-7
clone size: NA
D gene: TRBD1
V gene: TRBV10-3
CDR3 protein: CATHRQGGEQYF
CDR3 DNA: TGTGCCACCCATCGACAGGGGGGCGAGCAGTACTTC

J gene: TRBJ2-1
clone size: NA
D gene: NA
V gene: TRBV4-2
CDR3 protein: CASSQEDGYNEQFF
CDR3 DNA: TGTGCCAGCAGCCAGGAGGACGGGTACAATGAGCAGTTCTTC

J gene: TRBJ1-1
clone size: NA
D gene: NA
V gene: TRBV18
CDR3 protein: CASSPRGQGSNTEAFF
CDR3 DNA: TGTGCCAGCTCACCACGAGGCCAGGGAAGCAACACTGAAGCTTTCTTT

J gene: TRBJ2-3
clone size: NA
D gene: NA
V gene: TRBV5-1
CDR3 protein: CASSLGEIRDTQYF
CDR3 DNA: TGCGCCAGCAGCTTGGGAGAAATTAGAGATACGCAGTATTTT

J gene: TRBJ2-7
clone size: NA
D gene: NA
V gene: TRBV10-3
CDR3 protein: CAISEAISAYEQYF
CDR3 DNA: TGTGCCATCAGTGAGGCCATTTCGGCCTACGAGCAGTACTTC

J gene: TRBJ1-2
clone size: NA
D gene: NA
V gene: TRBV18
CDR3 protein: CASSQQDPDRIREGYTF
CDR3 DNA: TGTGCCAGCTCACAACAGGACCCCGATAGAATTAGGGAAGGCTACACCTTC

J gene: TRBJ2-7
clone size: NA
D gene: NA
V gene: TRBV7-9
CDR3 protein: CASSAPGTENYEQYF
CDR3 DNA: TGTGCCAGCAGCGCCCCCGGGACGGAAAACTACGAGCAGTACTTC

J gene: TRBJ2-2
clone size: few
D gene: TRBD1
V gene: TRBV5-1
CDR3 protein: CASSLFGTGTGIRNTGELFF
CDR3 DNA: TGCGCCAGCAGCTTGTTTGGAACCGGGACAGGGATCCGCAACACCGGGGAGCTGTTTTTT

J gene: TRBJ2-1
clone size: NA
D gene: TRBD2
V gene: TRBV11-2
CDR3 protein: CASSLDQASGALNEQFF
CDR3 DNA: TGTGCCAGCAGCTTAGATCAAGCTAGCGGGGCACTCAATGAGCAGTTCTTC

J gene: TRBJ2-4
clone size: NA
D gene: NA
V gene: TRBV27
CDR3 protein: CASSLFSTGWDGAKNIQYF
CDR3 DNA: TGTGCCAGCAGTTTATTTTCTACAGGGTGGGATGGGGCCAAAAACATTCAGTACTTC

J gene: TRBJ2-5
clone size: NA
D gene: NA
V gene: TRBV7-3
CDR3 protein: CASSPNTVGETQYF
CDR3 DNA: TGTGCCAGCAGCCCCAACACAGTGGGGGAGACCCAGTACTTC

J gene: TRBJ2-1
clone size: NA
D gene: NA
V gene: TRBV7-6
CDR3 protein: CASSFLPAEQVNEQFF
CDR3 DNA: TGTGCCAGCAGCTTCCTCCCAGCGGAGCAAGTGAATGAGCAGTTCTTC

J gene: TRBJ1-5
clone size: once
D gene: NA
V gene: TRBV27
CDR3 protein: CASSFGGSHQPQHF
CDR3 DNA: TGTGCCAGCAGTTTCGGGGGCTCTCATCAGCCCCAGCATTTT

J gene: TRBJ2-7
clone size: NA
D gene: NA
V gene: TRBV6-5
CDR3 protein: CASSYDDGSYEQYF
CDR3 DNA: TGTGCCAGCAGTTATGACGACGGGTCTTACGAGCAGTACTTC

J gene: TRBJ2-5
clone size: few
D gene: NA
V gene: TRBV5-6
CDR3 protein: CASSLRTARGETQYF
CDR3 DNA: TGTGCCAGCAGCCTGCGGACGGCCCGCGGGGAGACCCAGTACTTC

J gene: TRBJ2-3
clone size: NA
D gene: TRBD2
V gene: TRBV7-8
CDR3 protein: CASSLNRGLAGAPHTDTQYF
CDR3 DNA: TGTGCCAGCAGCTTGAACAGAGGACTAGCGGGAGCCCCCCACACAGATACGCAGTATTTT

J gene: TRBJ1-2
clone size: NA
D gene: NA
V gene: TRBV11-1
CDR3 protein: CASSPNLDLNYGYTF
CDR3 DNA: TGTGCCAGCAGCCCCAACCTGGACCTTAACTATGGCTACACCTTC

J gene: TRBJ2-1
clone size: NA
D gene: TRBD2
V gene: TRBV4-1
CDR3 protein: CASSQSPRRGGNNEQFF
CDR3 DNA: TGCGCCAGCAGCCAATCACCCCGCCGGGGGGGAAACAATGAGCAGTTCTTC